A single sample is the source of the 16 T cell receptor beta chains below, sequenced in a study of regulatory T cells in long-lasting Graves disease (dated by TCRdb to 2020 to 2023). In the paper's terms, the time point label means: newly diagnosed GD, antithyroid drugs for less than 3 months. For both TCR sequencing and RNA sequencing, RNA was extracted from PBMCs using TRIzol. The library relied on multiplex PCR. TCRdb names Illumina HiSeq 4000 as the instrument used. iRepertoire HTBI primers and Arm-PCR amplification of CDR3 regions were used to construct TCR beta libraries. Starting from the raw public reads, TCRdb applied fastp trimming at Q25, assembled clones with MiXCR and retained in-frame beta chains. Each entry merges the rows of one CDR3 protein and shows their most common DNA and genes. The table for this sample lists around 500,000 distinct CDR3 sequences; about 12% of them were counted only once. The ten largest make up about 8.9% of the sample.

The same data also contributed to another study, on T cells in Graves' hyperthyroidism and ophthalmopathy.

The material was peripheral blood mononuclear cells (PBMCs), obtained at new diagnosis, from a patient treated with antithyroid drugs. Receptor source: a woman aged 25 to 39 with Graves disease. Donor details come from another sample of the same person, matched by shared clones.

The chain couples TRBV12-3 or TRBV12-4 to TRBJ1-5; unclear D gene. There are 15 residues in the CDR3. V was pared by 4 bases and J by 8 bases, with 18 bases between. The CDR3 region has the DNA TGTGCCAGCAGTTGGGAGCAGTCGGCACCAAAGCCCCAGCATTTT. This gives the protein CASSWEQSAPKPQHF.

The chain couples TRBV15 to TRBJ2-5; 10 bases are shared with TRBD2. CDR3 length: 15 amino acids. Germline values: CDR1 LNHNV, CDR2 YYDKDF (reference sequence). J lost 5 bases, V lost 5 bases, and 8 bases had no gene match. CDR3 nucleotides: TGTGCCACCAGCGCAAGCGGGAGGGCCGGTGAGACCCAGTACTTC. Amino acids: CATSASGRAGETQYF.

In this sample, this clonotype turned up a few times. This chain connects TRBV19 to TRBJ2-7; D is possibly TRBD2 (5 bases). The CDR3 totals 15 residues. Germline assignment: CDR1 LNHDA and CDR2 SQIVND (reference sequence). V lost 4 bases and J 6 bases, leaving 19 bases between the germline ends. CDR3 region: CASSRSGVKAIEQYF. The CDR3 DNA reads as TGTGCCAGTAGTAGATCCGGGGTCAAGGCTATCGAGCAGTACTTC.

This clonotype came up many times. The CDR3 nucleotides read TGTGCCAGCAGCGTAGATAGCCTAGGGAGCCTACACATGGGACAAACGGGTGAAGCTTTCTTT. Translated, it gives CASSVDSLGSLHMGQTGEAFF. The chain employs TRBV9 and TRBJ1-1; a weak D match, TRBD1 (6 bases). The germline V and J ends were trimmed by 0 bases and 7 bases, with 34 bases remaining between them. CDR1 and CDR2 from the germline V gene are SGDLS and YYNGEE. This CDR3 is 21 amino acids long.

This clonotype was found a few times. The CDR3 nucleotides read TGCGCCAGCAGCCAAGACTGGACTAGCGGGAGCCTCTACAATGAGCAGTTCTTC. It specifies CASSQDWTSGSLYNEQFF. The chain recombines TRBV4-3 with TRBJ2-1; 13 bases are shared with TRBD2. CDR1 and CDR2 (germline): LGHNA, YSLEER. The CDR3 sequence is 18 residues long. Trimming took 0 bases from V and 3 from J; bases not matched to a gene: 5.

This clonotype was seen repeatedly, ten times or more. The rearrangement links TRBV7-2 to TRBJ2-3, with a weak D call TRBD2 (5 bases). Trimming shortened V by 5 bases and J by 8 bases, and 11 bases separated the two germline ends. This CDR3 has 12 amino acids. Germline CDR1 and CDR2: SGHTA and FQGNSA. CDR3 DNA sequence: TGTGCCAGCAGCCCTAGCTTGGGTACGCAGTATTTT. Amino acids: CASSPSLGTQYF.

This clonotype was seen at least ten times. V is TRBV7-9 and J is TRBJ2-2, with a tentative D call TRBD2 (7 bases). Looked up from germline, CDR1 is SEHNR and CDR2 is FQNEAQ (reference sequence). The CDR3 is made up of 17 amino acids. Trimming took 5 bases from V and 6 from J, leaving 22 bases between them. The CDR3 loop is CASSPRGAKTRAGELFF. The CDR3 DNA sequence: TGTGCCAGCAGCCCACGGGGGGCTAAAACCAGGGCCGGGGAGCTGTTTTTT.

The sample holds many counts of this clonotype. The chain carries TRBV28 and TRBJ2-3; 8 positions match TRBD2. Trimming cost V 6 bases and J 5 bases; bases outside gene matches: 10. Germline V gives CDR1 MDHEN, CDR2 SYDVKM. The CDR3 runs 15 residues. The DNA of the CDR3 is TGTGCCAGCAGCCCCGCAGCGGGAGCTCAAGATACGCAGTATTTT. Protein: CASSPAAGAQDTQYF.

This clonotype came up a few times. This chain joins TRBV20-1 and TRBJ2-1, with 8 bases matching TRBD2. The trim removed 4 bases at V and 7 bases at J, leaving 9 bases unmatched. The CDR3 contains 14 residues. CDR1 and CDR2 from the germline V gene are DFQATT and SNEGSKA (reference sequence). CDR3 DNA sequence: TGCAGTGCTATAGTGAGCGGGAGAACTAATGAGCAGTTCTTC. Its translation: CSAIVSGRTNEQFF.

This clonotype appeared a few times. CDR3 region: CASSQGSLHGTQDTQYF. For the CDR3, the DNA is TGCGCCAGCAGCCAAGGGTCTCTCCATGGCACACAGGATACGCAGTATTTT. This chain joins TRBV4-1 and TRBJ2-3; D gene unclear. In germline, CDR1 is MGHRA, CDR2 YSYEKL. The germline V and J ends were trimmed by 1 base and 6 bases, with 20 bases remaining between them. This CDR3 has 17 amino acids.

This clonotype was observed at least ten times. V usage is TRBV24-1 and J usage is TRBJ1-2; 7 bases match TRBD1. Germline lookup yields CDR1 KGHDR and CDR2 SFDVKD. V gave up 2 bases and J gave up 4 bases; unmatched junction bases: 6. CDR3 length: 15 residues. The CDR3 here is CATSDSRGTVYGYTF. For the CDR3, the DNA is TGTGCCACCAGTGATTCGCGAGGGACAGTCTATGGCTACACCTTC.

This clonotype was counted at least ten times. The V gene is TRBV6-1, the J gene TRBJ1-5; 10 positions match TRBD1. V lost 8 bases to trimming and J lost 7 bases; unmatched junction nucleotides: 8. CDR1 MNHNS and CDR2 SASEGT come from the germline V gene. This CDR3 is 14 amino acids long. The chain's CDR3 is CASVNRDRGQPQHF. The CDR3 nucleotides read TGTGCCAGCGTTAACCGGGACAGGGGACAGCCCCAGCATTTT.

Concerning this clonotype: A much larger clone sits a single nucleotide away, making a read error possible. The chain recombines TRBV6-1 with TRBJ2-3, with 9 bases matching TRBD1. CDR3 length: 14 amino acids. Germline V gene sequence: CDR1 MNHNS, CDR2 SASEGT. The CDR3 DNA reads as TGTGCCGGCAGTACCCGGGACAGGGAATATACGCAGTATTTT. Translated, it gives CAGSTRDREYTQYF.

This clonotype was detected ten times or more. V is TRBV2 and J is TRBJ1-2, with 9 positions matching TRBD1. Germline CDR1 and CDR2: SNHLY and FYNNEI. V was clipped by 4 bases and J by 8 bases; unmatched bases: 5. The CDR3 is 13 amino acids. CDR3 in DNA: TGTGCCAGCAGTGTACAGGGGGCGGGAGGCTACACCTTC. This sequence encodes CASSVQGAGGYTF.

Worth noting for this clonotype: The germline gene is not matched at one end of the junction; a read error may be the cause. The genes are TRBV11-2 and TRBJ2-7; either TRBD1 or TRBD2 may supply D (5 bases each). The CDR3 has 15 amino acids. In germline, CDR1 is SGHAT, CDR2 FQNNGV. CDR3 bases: TGCGCCAGCAGCCAACCCAGGGCAGGGAGAAACGAGCAGTACTTC. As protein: CASSQPRAGRNEQYF.

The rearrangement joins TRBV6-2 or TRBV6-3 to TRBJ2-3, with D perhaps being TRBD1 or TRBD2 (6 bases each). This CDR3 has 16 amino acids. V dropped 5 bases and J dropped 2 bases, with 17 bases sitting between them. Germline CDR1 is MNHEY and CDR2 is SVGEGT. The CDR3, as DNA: TGTGCCAGCAGTGAACTGCCGGGGGCGCACACAGATACGCAGTATTTT. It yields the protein CASSELPGAHTDTQYF.